A single sample is the source of the 21 T cell receptor beta chains below, sequenced in a study of regulatory T cells in long-lasting Graves disease. Stated time point: persistent/refractory GD, antithyroid drugs over 5 years with positive TRAb. RNA isolated from PBMCs was used to make the TCR library. Investigators prepared the TCR beta libraries by applying iRepertoire HTBI primers and Arm-PCR of CDR3 regions. From the multiplex PCR reads, TCRdb called clonotypes with MiXCR, one entry per CDR3 protein. Among around 340,000 distinct CDR3 sequences listed, around 20% were seen once. Material: peripheral blood mononuclear cells (PBMCs), obtained when the disease was refractory, from a patient treated with antithyroid drugs. Receptors were obtained from a female donor with Graves disease.

This clonotype was counted many times. The chain has TRBV6-9 and TRBJ2-7, with 9 bases matching TRBD1. Per germline, CDR1 MNHGY and CDR2 SVAAGI. This CDR3 has 14 amino acids. V gave up 3 bases and J gave up 5 bases; unmatched junction bases: 5. The CDR3 here is CASSYGQGKDEQYF. DNA for the CDR3: TGTGCCAGCAGTTACGGACAGGGGAAGGACGAGCAGTACTTC.

In this sample, this clonotype turned up many times. The rearrangement joins TRBV7-2 to TRBJ2-5; 8 nucleotides line up with TRBD2. The CDR3 is made up of 14 amino acids. J was trimmed by 5 bases and V by 6 bases; bases with no gene match: 8. CDR1 and CDR2 (germline): SGHTA, FQGNSA. CDR3 DNA sequence: TGTGCCAGCAGTCGGGGGGGGGGAGGCGAGACCCAGTACTTC. Its protein product is CASSRGGGGETQYF.

In its sample, this clonotype was seen many times. The chain carries TRBV28 and TRBJ2-7; weak D call: TRBD1 (6 bases). Germline values: CDR1 MDHEN, CDR2 SYDVKM. The V and J ends lost 4 bases and 5 bases respectively, with 9 bases between them. The CDR3 loop spans 12 amino acids. The CDR3 DNA reads as TGTGCCAGCAGTTCCCACAGGGACGAGCAGTACTTC. Translated: CASSSHRDEQYF.

This clonotype was recorded a few times. V gene TRBV12-5 combines with J gene TRBJ1-1; D gene uncertain. Germline assignment: CDR1 LGHNT and CDR2 FRNRAP. V lost 6 bases, J lost 1 base, and 6 bases lay in between. CDR3 length equals 12 residues. The CDR3 sequence is CASGERNTEAFF. Written as DNA, the CDR3 is TGTGCTAGTGGGGAGAGGAACACTGAAGCTTTCTTT. Looking up the rest from reference TRBV12-5 and TRBJ1-1 gives the full variable domain: DARVTQTPRHKVTEMGQEVTMRCQPILGHNTVFWYRQTMMQGLELLAYFRNRAPLDDSGMPKDRFSAEMPDATLATLKIQPSEPRDSAVYFCASGERNTEAFFGQGTRLTVV.

In its sample, this clonotype was seen many times. The chain employs TRBV27 and TRBJ2-2; D unclear. The CDR3 has 12 amino acids. V lost 6 bases and J 6 bases, leaving 8 bases between the germline ends. Germline values: CDR1 MNHEY, CDR2 SMNVEV (reference sequence). The CDR3 loop reads CASSHPSGELFF. CDR3 DNA sequence: TGTGCCAGCAGCCATCCCTCCGGGGAGCTGTTTTTT.

This clonotype appeared many times. This chain links TRBV28 with TRBJ2-5; D tentatively fits TRBD1 or TRBD2 (5 bases each). CDR1 is MDHEN, CDR2 SYDVKM, per germline. CDR3 length equals 21 residues. The germline V and J ends were trimmed by 1 base and 0 bases, with 27 bases remaining between them. The DNA of the CDR3 is TGTGCCAGCAGTTTATTCGGCCGCTGGGGCAGAAGGGGAGACAACCAAGAGACCCAGTACTTC. Residues: CASSLFGRWGRRGDNQETQYF. Full variable domain (remainder filled in from reference TRBV28 and TRBJ2-5): DVKVTQSSRYLVKRTGEKVFLECVQDMDHENMFWYRQDPGLGLRLIYFSYDVKMKEKGDIPEGYSVSREKKERFSLILESASTNQTSMYLCASSLFGRWGRRGDNQETQYFGPGTRLLVL.

This chain uses TRBV30 with TRBJ2-7; D uncertain. V dropped 2 bases and J dropped 7 bases, with 9 bases sitting between them. CDR3 length: 11 residues. Germline V CDR1 and CDR2: GTSNPN, SVGIG (reference sequence). This chain's CDR3 is CAWSRLGEQYF. The CDR3 nucleotides read TGTGCCTGGAGTAGATTGGGGGAGCAGTACTTC.

In this sample, this clonotype turned up many times. The chain is built from TRBV6-5 and TRBJ2-7, with D maybe TRBD1 (5 bases). The CDR3 length is 12 residues. V was trimmed by 4 bases and J by 2 bases, leaving 6 bases between them. Germline-derived CDR1 and CDR2 are MNHEY and SVGAGI. The CDR3 coding sequence is TGTGCCAGCAGTTTGGACACCTACGAGCAGTACTTC. It specifies CASSLDTYEQYF.

This clonotype was picked up a small number of times. V gene TRBV5-4 combines with J gene TRBJ2-7, with TRBD1 identical over 11 bases. The CDR3 has 15 residues. Trimming cost V 4 bases and J 2 bases; bases outside gene matches: 5. Germline V gene data show CDR1 as SGHNT and CDR2 as YYREEE (reference sequence). The CDR3 loop reads CASSPDRGRPYEQYF. The CDR3, as DNA: TGTGCCAGCAGCCCGGACAGGGGGCGCCCCTACGAGCAGTACTTC.

There are many counts of this clonotype. The chain couples TRBV7-2 to TRBJ1-2; TRBD1 matches at 10 bases. V trimming: 2 bases; J trimming: 7 bases; junction bases outside the gene matches: 7. The CDR3 is 15 amino acids. CDR1 and CDR2 from the germline V gene are SGHTA and FQGNSA. CDR3 sequence reads: CASSLHRQGAIGYTF. CDR3 nucleotides: TGTGCCAGCAGCTTACACCGACAGGGGGCGATTGGCTACACCTTC.

This clonotype was recorded at least ten times. V is TRBV28 and J is TRBJ1-4; the D is unclear. The CDR3 loop spans 16 amino acids. Per the germline V gene, CDR1 is MDHEN and CDR2 is SYDVKM. Trimming cost V 4 bases and J 8 bases, with 20 bases left between them. The DNA of the CDR3 is TGTGCCAGCAGTTCTCGGTCAGGCGGAGGAAACGAAAAACTGTTTTTT. Its protein is CASSSRSGGGNEKLFF.

The chain couples TRBV20-1 to TRBJ1-5, with D maybe TRBD1 (5 bases). The CDR3 totals 16 residues. The germline V and J ends were trimmed by 0 bases and 2 bases, with 14 bases remaining between them. Germline CDR1 and CDR2: DFQATT and SNEGSKA (reference sequence). The CDR3 protein is CSAREGQGRGNQPQHF. CDR3 coding DNA: TGCAGTGCTAGAGAAGGGCAGGGCAGGGGCAATCAGCCCCAGCATTTT.

The chain carries TRBV20-1 and TRBJ1-6; D remains ambiguous. V gave up 0 bases and J gave up 0 bases, with 12 bases separating them. From germline, CDR1 is DFQATT and CDR2 SNEGSKA (reference sequence). This CDR3 spans 17 amino acids. For the CDR3, the DNA is TGCAGTGCTAGAGATCTGGGCGATAGCTCCTATAATTCACCCCTCCACTTT. It yields the protein CSARDLGDSSYNSPLHF.

This chain connects TRBV5-1 to TRBJ1-6; weak D call: TRBD1 (5 bases). With 0 bases removed from V and 10 bases from J, the gap between germline ends came to 23 bases. Germline CDR1 reads SGHRS; CDR2 reads YFSETQ. This CDR3 has 18 residues. The CDR3 region has the DNA TGCGCCAGCAGCTTGGCGCGACGGGGCGAATTCAGACCATCACCCCTCCACTTT. It yields the protein CASSLARRGEFRPSPLHF. Variable domain in full (rest from reference TRBV5-1 and TRBJ1-6): KAGVTQTPRYLIKTRGQQVTLSCSPISGHRSVSWYQQTPGQGLQFLFEYFSETQRNKGNFPGRFSGRQFSNSRSEMNVSTLELGDSALYLCASSLARRGEFRPSPLHFGNGTRLTVT.

The chain carries TRBV12-3 or TRBV12-4 and TRBJ2-2; the D is unclear. V shed 5 bases and J shed 0 bases, with 19 bases lying between them. This CDR3 contains 18 residues. The DNA of the CDR3 is TGTGCCAGCAGTCACCGTGGCTCTCCGGCGGCGAACACCGGGGAGCTGTTTTTT. Translating it yields CASSHRGSPAANTGELFF.

Ten or more counts support this clonotype. The V and J genes are TRBV28 and TRBJ1-5, with TRBD1 matching 7 bases. V shed 3 bases and J 3 bases; nucleotides not matched to a gene: 5. The germline V gene has CDR1 MDHEN and CDR2 SYDVKM. This CDR3 region has 15 residues. The CDR3 DNA reads TGTGCCAGCAGTTTTGCAGGGGGGCACAATCAGCCCCAGCATTTT. Protein sequence: CASSFAGGHNQPQHF.

This clonotype was seen a single time. The chain has TRBV7-9 and TRBJ2-5; 8 bases align to TRBD1. The J call may be wrong; the DNA end is better matched by TRBJ2-4. CDR1 SEHNR and CDR2 FQNEAQ come from the germline V gene (reference sequence). The CDR3 consists of 13 residues. The CDR3 protein is CASRDRERNIQYF. The CDR3 nucleotides are TGTGCCAGCAGGGACAGGGAGAGAAACATTCAGTACTTC.

This clonotype was counted ten times or more. The chain is built from TRBV6-2 or TRBV6-3 and TRBJ2-7; 8 bases align to TRBD1. The germline CDR1 and CDR2 sequences are MNHEY and SVGEGT. There are 14 residues in the CDR3. J lost 9 bases, V lost 6 bases, and 13 bases had no gene match. DNA of the CDR3: TGTGCCAGCAGGACTCAAACGACAGGGGATGGGCAGTACTTC. As protein: CASRTQTTGDGQYF.

A word on this clonotype: At one end, the junction sequence differs from germline, possibly due to a read error. J is TRBJ1-4 and V is TRBV6-5; D perhaps matches TRBD1 (5 bases). CDR1 is MNHEY, CDR2 SVGAGI, per germline. This CDR3 is built from 14 residues. The CDR3 reads CACSLGGTNEKLFF. The CDR3 DNA follows: TGTGCCTGCAGTTTGGGGGGAACTAATGAAAAACTGTTTTTT.

The chain links TRBV28 to TRBJ2-7; D might be TRBD2 (6 bases). Germline-derived CDR1 and CDR2 are MDHEN and SYDVKM. The CDR3 is made up of 15 amino acids. V lost 6 bases and J lost 2, with 17 bases in between. The CDR3 nucleotides are TGTGCCAGCAGCTTAGGGACCCCGGGGGCCTACGAGCAGTACTTC. Translated: CASSLGTPGAYEQYF.

This rearrangement joins TRBV20-1 to TRBJ2-7; a weak D match, TRBD1 (6 bases). V shed 3 bases and J shed 2 bases, with 11 bases lying between them. Germline V CDR1 and CDR2: DFQATT, SNEGSKA (reference sequence). This CDR3 is 13 amino acids long. CDR3 DNA: TGCAGTGCTAGGGGGGACACCACCTACGAGCAGTACTTC. Translation gives CSARGDTTYEQYF.